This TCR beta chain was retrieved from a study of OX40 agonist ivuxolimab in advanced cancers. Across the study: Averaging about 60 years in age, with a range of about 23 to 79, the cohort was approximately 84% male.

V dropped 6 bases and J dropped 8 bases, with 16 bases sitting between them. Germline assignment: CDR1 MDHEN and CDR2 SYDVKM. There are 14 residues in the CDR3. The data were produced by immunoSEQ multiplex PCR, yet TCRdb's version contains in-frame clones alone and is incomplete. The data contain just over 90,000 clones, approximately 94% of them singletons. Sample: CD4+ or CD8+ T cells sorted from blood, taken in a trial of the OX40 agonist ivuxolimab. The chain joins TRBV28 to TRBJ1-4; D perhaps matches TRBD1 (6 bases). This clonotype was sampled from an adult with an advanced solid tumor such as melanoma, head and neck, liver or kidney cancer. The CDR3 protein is CASRSGGAWEKLFF. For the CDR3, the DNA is TGTGCCAGCAGATCGGGGGGGGCATGGGAAAAACTGTTTTTT.